This T cell receptor (beta chain) was observed in a study of blood T cell repertoires in COVID-19. Overall study context: T cells, B-cell-depleted T cells, or PBMCs provided the cDNA or gDNA that served as material.

The germline gives CDR1 SGHVS, CDR2 FNYEAQ. CDR3 length: 15 residues. Trimming shortened V by 5 bases and J by 1 base, and 13 bases separated the two germline ends. Original processing notes: Reference gene primer amplification gave estimated nucleated cell counts. Sequencing was performed with immunoSEQ multiplex PCR; in TCRdb, only in-frame clones are kept and a portion is missing. The DNA gave D and trimming, while V, J and clone size come from that table. The sample yields about 250,000 clones, approximately 84% seen once. The V gene is TRBV7-6, the J gene TRBJ2-3; tentatively, D is TRBD2 (5 bases). Sequenced: peripheral blood. The clonotype originates from a man over 45 with acute or convalescent COVID-19. The DNA for the CDR3 is TGTGCCAGCAGCCTGGGAGACTACGGCACAGATACGCAGTATTTT. Encoded protein: CASSLGDYGTDTQYF. The whole variable domain, filled in from reference TRBV7-6 and TRBJ2-3, reads GAGVSQSPRYKVTKRGQDVALRCDPISGHVSLYWYRQALGQGPEFLTYFNYEAQQDKSGLPNDRFSAERPEGSISTLTIQRTEQRDSAMYRCASSLGDYGTDTQYFGPGTRLTVL.